Below, 7 T cell receptor beta chains from the same sample are listed, as sequenced in a study of patients and donors after allogeneic stem cell transplantation (dated by TCRdb to about 2020). The protocol used for the library was RT-PCR. TCRdb shows the sequencer as NextSeq 550. Starting from the raw public reads, TCRdb applied fastp trimming at Q25, assembled clones with MiXCR and retained in-frame beta chains. Every CDR3 protein is listed once, alongside the most common genes and DNA of its rows. For this sample the table gives more than 150,000 distinct CDR3 sequences, of which about 24% were detected only once. The ten biggest clones cover 25% to 30% of the sample. The sequencing sample was made of blood, either unsorted or a sorted T cell fraction (not recorded which). The receptor set was obtained from a human donor who was either an allogeneic HSCT recipient or a stem cell or donor lymphocyte infusion donor (not recorded which). It is not recorded whose cells these are; they may come from a transplant donor.

This clonotype was detected only a few times. The chain joins TRBV4-2 to TRBJ2-3, with D maybe TRBD2 (6 bases). Per the germline V gene, CDR1 is LGHNA and CDR2 is YNFKEQ. The length of the CDR3 is 17 residues. V shed 1 base and J shed 2 bases, with 16 bases lying between them. The CDR3 reads CASSQGQGGVDTDTQYF. The DNA for the CDR3 is TGTGCCAGCAGCCAAGGACAAGGAGGGGTTGACACAGATACGCAGTATTTT.

This chain joins TRBV20-1 and TRBJ2-1; TRBD2 aligns across 9 bases. CDR1 and CDR2 from the germline V gene are DFQATT and SNEGSKA (reference sequence). Trimming took 6 bases from V and 4 from J; bases not matched to a gene: 7. The CDR3 extends over 14 amino acids. The CDR3 sequence: CSATERGAYNEQFF. CDR3 nucleotides: TGCAGTGCCACAGAGCGGGGGGCTTACAATGAGCAGTTCTTC.

This clonotype occurred many times. CDR3 DNA sequence: TGTGCCAGCAGCCTTGAGGTCTATGGCTACACCTTC. It translates to CASSLEVYGYTF. The chain is built from TRBV5-8 and TRBJ1-2; D unclear. The CDR3 sequence is 12 residues long. The germline V gene encodes CDR1 SGHTS and CDR2 YDEGEE. Trimming cost V 4 bases and J 4 bases, with 8 bases left between them.

This clonotype occurred a few times. This chain uses TRBV4-1 with TRBJ1-4; D is unresolved. Germline values: CDR1 MGHRA, CDR2 YSYEKL. V lost 3 bases to trimming and J lost 8 bases, with 7 bases between them. CDR3 length equals 12 residues. The CDR3 nucleotides read TGCGCCAGCAGCCAGCTACAAGAAAAACTGTTTTTT. Its translation is CASSQLQEKLFF.

The gene calls are TRBV19 and TRBJ2-1, with D tentatively TRBD1 (5 bases). CDR3 length: 13 residues. Between the trimmed V and J ends, which lost 2 bases and 7 bases, there was a span of 9 bases. Germline loops: CDR1 LNHDA, CDR2 SQIVND (reference sequence). The CDR3 DNA is TGTGCCAGTAGTATACACCAGGGAAATGAGCAGTTCTTC. As protein: CASSIHQGNEQFF.

CDR3 protein: CASSYPQGPNQPQHF. CDR3 DNA: TGTGCCAGCAGTTATCCCCAGGGGCCCAATCAGCCCCAGCATTTT. The chain uses TRBV6-9 and TRBJ1-5; maybe TRBD1 (6 bases). Germline CDR1 and CDR2: MNHGY and SVAAGI. V dropped 2 bases and J dropped 3 bases, with 11 bases sitting between them. The CDR3 loop spans 15 amino acids.

In this sample, this clonotype turned up a few times. This rearrangement joins TRBV20-1 to TRBJ1-4; D unclear. The CDR3 spans 15 residues. With 0 bases removed from V and 3 bases from J, the gap between germline ends came to 11 bases. Germline CDR1 and CDR2: DFQATT and SNEGSKA (reference sequence). In DNA form, the CDR3 reads TGCAGTGCTAGAGATCCAAGGAAACCTAATGAAAAACTGTTTTTT. Its translation: CSARDPRKPNEKLFF.